This passage covers 19 T cell receptor beta chains from one sample sequenced in a study of blood T cell repertoires in COVID-19. Clones were sequenced by immunoSEQ multiplex PCR, and TCRdb holds only the in-frame ones, with some missing. The sample records about 210,000 clones, under 95% being singletons. Sequencing used peripheral blood. These receptors were taken from a man aged 25-45 years with acute or convalescent COVID-19.

This sequence joins TRBV3-1 (or the pseudogene TRBV3-2) and TRBJ2-3, with 7 bases identical to TRBD1. This CDR3 has 15 amino acids. V lost 4 bases to trimming and J lost 3 bases; unmatched junction nucleotides: 7. Germline lookup yields CDR1 LGHDT and CDR2 YNNKEL (reference sequence). The CDR3 is CASSPNAGGTDTQYF. CDR3 DNA sequence: TGTGCCAGCAGCCCAAATGCAGGGGGAACAGATACGCAGTATTTT.

The chain is built from TRBV30 and TRBJ2-1, with 11 nucleotides matching TRBD1. V gave up 3 bases and J gave up 8 bases; unmatched junction bases: 6. Germline loops: CDR1 GTSNPN, CDR2 SVGIG (reference sequence). This CDR3 has 14 residues. The CDR3 loop is CAWSRTGGGDEQFF. The CDR3 DNA reads as TGTGCCTGGAGCAGGACAGGGGGCGGGGATGAGCAGTTCTTC. The whole variable domain, remainder taken from reference TRBV30 and TRBJ2-1, is SQTIHQWPATLVQPVGSPLSLECTVEGTSNPNLYWYRQAAGRGLQLLFYSVGIGQISSEVPQNLSASRPQDRQFILSSKKLLLSDSGFYLCAWSRTGGGDEQFFGPGTRLTVL.

This clone was picked up one time. V and J are TRBV2 and TRBJ2-1, with 9 bases lining up with TRBD2. CDR3 length: 16 residues. With 6 bases clipped from V and 6 bases from J, the junction kept 12 bases outside the gene matches. The V gene's germline CDR1 is SNHLY and CDR2 FYNNEI. CDR3 residues: CASRKSGTSSLNEQFF. CDR3 DNA sequence: TGTGCCAGCAGAAAGTCCGGGACTAGCTCCCTCAATGAGCAGTTCTTC.

V gene TRBV24-1 combines with J gene TRBJ2-4; tentative D call: TRBD1 (5 bases). Deletions cut 6 bases from V and 7 bases from J, with 18 bases between. This CDR3 region has 15 residues. CDR1 and CDR2 (germline): KGHDR, SFDVKD. This CDR3 reads CATSSRRGGNNIQYF. Written as DNA, the CDR3 is TGTGCCACCAGTTCCCGAAGGGGCGGAAACAACATTCAGTACTTC.

The V call is TRBV20-1, the J call TRBJ1-1, with D unresolved. V was trimmed by 3 bases and J by 11 bases, leaving 13 bases between them. Germline V gives CDR1 DFQATT, CDR2 SNEGSKA (reference sequence). The CDR3 spans 11 residues. The CDR3 DNA is TGCAGTGCTAGGGGCACGGTGGTGGCTTTCTTT. Its protein product is CSARGTVVAFF.

This CDR3 is CASSSASTGVSDTQYF. Here the CDR3 DNA reads TGCGCCAGCAGCTCCGCCTCCACGGGGGTTTCAGATACGCAGTATTTT. The chain combines TRBV5-1 with TRBJ2-3; TRBD2 might be the D (6 bases). CDR1 and CDR2 (germline): SGHRS, YFSETQ. V gave up 3 bases and J gave up 4 bases, with 18 bases separating them. The CDR3 totals 16 residues.

The chain employs TRBV24-1 and TRBJ1-3; D is unclear. Trimming left V 5 bases short and J 4 bases short, with 8 bases between. The CDR3 totals 13 residues. Germline values: CDR1 KGHDR, CDR2 SFDVKD. CDR3 in amino acids: CATSATSGNTIYF. The CDR3 DNA sequence: TGTGCCACCAGTGCGACATCAGGAAACACCATATATTTT.

This clone was picked up one time. The V gene is TRBV28, the J gene TRBJ2-3, with 7 bases identical to TRBD2. The CDR3 has 17 amino acids. J lost 5 bases, V lost 7 bases, and 18 bases had no gene match. Germline lookup yields CDR1 MDHEN and CDR2 SYDVKM. The CDR3 DNA sequence: TGTGCCAGCACCCTAACCCGGTCTAGCGGTGTAGGAGATACGCAGTATTTT. Protein: CASTLTRSSGVGDTQYF.

The rearrangement links TRBV3-1 (or the pseudogene TRBV3-2) to TRBJ2-1; D unclear. The length of the CDR3 is 16 residues. With 0 bases removed from V and 8 bases from J, the gap between germline ends came to 17 bases. In germline, CDR1 is LGHDT, CDR2 YNNKEL (reference sequence). The CDR3 loop is CASSQDLSHLSYEQFF. DNA of the CDR3: TGTGCCAGCAGCCAAGATTTGAGTCATCTCTCATATGAGCAGTTCTTC.

For the CDR3, the DNA is TGTGCCAGCAGCTTTCAGTTATTTGGTGAGCAGTTCTTC. Residues: CASSFQLFGEQFF. The rearrangement links TRBV7-2 to TRBJ2-1; D is ambiguous. This CDR3 is built from 13 residues. The V and J ends lost 3 bases and 9 bases respectively, with 12 bases between them. The germline V gene has CDR1 SGHTA and CDR2 FQGNSA.

To note about this clone: Germline and junction disagree at one end, which may indicate a read error. This chain uses TRBV9 with TRBJ1-1, with D hard to call. Per germline, CDR1 SGDLS and CDR2 YYNGEE. The CDR3 runs 15 residues. The CDR3, as DNA: TGTGCCAGCAGCGTAGAAGCAGCGGGAGGTTTTAGGACTCTCTTT. This encodes CASSVEAAGGFRTLF.

The DNA for the CDR3 is TGCGCCAGCAGCTTGGTCAGGGGGACTGAAGCTTTCTTT. It translates to CASSLVRGTEAFF. The J gene is TRBJ1-1, the V gene TRBV5-1; 7 nucleotides agree with TRBD1. The germline gives CDR1 SGHRS, CDR2 YFSETQ. CDR3 length: 13 residues. Unmatched junction bases numbered 1, after V lost 0 bases and J lost 5 bases.

This clone appeared once. This chain connects TRBV6-5 to TRBJ2-5; tentative D call: TRBD1 (6 bases). Trimming took off 6 bases at V and 4 bases at J, with 18 bases between the two ends. Germline V gene sequence: CDR1 MNHEY, CDR2 SVGAGI. The CDR3 spans 15 residues. The CDR3 DNA follows: TGTGCCAGCAGAAAGAATCCGACAGGAGGAGAGACCCAGTACTTC. Encoded protein: CASRKNPTGGETQYF.

The chain couples TRBV6-2 or TRBV6-3 to TRBJ1-2; possibly TRBD1 for D (5 bases). This CDR3 is 16 amino acids long. Between the trimmed V and J ends, which lost 5 bases and 3 bases, there was a span of 19 bases. Germline V CDR1 and CDR2: MNHEY, SVGEGT. CDR3 sequence reads: CASSRVTGVIDYGYTF. The CDR3 region has the DNA TGTGCCAGCAGTCGCGTCACAGGAGTCATCGACTATGGCTACACCTTC.

This clone was picked up a small number of times. The V gene is TRBV6-5, the J gene TRBJ2-1; the match to TRBD2 covers 9 bases. This CDR3 has 15 amino acids. Looked up from germline, CDR1 is MNHEY and CDR2 is SVGAGI. The V and J ends lost 0 bases and 5 bases, in that order; junction bases with no gene match: 2. DNA of the CDR3: TGTGCCAGCAGTTACTCCGCTAGCGGGAACAATGAGCAGTTCTTC. This codes for CASSYSASGNNEQFF.

The chain carries TRBV2 and TRBJ2-2; 8 nucleotides agree with TRBD2. Germline trimming cut 6 bases from V and 4 bases from J; bases unmatched to any gene: 4. The length of the CDR3 is 14 residues. Per the germline V gene, CDR1 is SNHLY and CDR2 is FYNNEI. The CDR3 bases are TGTGCCAGCAGGAAGCGGGAGCTCACCGGGGAGCTGTTTTTT. Amino acids: CASRKRELTGELFF.

The CDR3 nucleotides read TGTGCCAGCAGCTTAGGAGGGGGTGGGGACATTCAGTACTTC. The encoded protein is CASSLGGGGDIQYF. The rearrangement joins TRBV7-2 to TRBJ2-4; maybe TRBD1 (6 bases). The CDR3 extends over 14 amino acids. Germline-derived CDR1 and CDR2 are SGHTA and FQGNSA. Trimming removed 1 base from V and 8 bases from J, with 12 bases in between. The full variable domain, in which reference TRBV7-2 and TRBJ2-4 provide the parts outside the CDR3, is GAGVSQSPSNKVTEKGKDVELRCDPISGHTALYWYRQSLGQGLEFLIYFQGNSAPDKSGLPSDRFSAERTGGSVSTLTIQRTQQEDSAVYLCASSLGGGGDIQYFGAGTRLSVL.

The gene calls are TRBV5-1 and TRBJ2-1; D gene uncertain. V lost 0 bases and J lost 0, with 13 bases in between. The germline CDR1 and CDR2 sequences are SGHRS and YFSETQ. The CDR3 is made up of 17 amino acids. The CDR3 here is CASSLGSLASSYNEQFF. CDR3 nucleotide sequence: TGCGCCAGCAGCTTGGGATCCCTGGCTAGCTCCTACAATGAGCAGTTCTTC.

The chain combines TRBV19 with TRBJ2-3, with 7 bases aligning to TRBD2. V trimming: 6 bases; J trimming: 2 bases; junction bases outside the gene matches: 8. This CDR3 is built from 15 residues. Germline values: CDR1 LNHDA, CDR2 SQIVND (reference sequence). The CDR3 DNA reads TGTGCCAGTAGCCCCTCGGGAGGATCCACAGATACGCAGTATTTT. Translating it yields CASSPSGGSTDTQYF.